These 14 T cell receptor beta chains originate from one sample sequenced in a study of memory CD4+ T cells and cytomegalovirus serostatus. Single viable CD3+CD4+CD8-CD45RO+ cells were sorted as the memory CD4+ T cells. The data were produced by immunoSEQ multiplex PCR, yet TCRdb's version contains in-frame clones alone and is incomplete. The sample contains 45,000 to 55,000 clones, around 82% of which appear only once. The sequencing sample was made of memory CD4+ T cells from blood. Receptor source: an adult in good health and CMV-seronegative.

The chain is built from TRBV5-1 and TRBJ2-2, with TRBD1 identical over 7 bases. The germline V gene encodes CDR1 SGHRS and CDR2 YFSETQ. With V trimmed by 0 bases and J by 5 bases, 1 base remained unmatched. This CDR3 is built from 14 residues. For the CDR3, the DNA is TGCGCCAGCAGCTTGGGACAGGGAACCGGGGAGCTGTTTTTT. Residues: CASSLGQGTGELFF. The full variable domain, with the rest looked up from reference TRBV5-1 and TRBJ2-2, is KAGVTQTPRYLIKTRGQQVTLSCSPISGHRSVSWYQQTPGQGLQFLFEYFSETQRNKGNFPGRFSGRQFSNSRSEMNVSTLELGDSALYLCASSLGQGTGELFFGEGSRLTVL.

This chain connects TRBV7-6 to TRBJ2-3; 7 nucleotides agree with TRBD1. Germline V gives CDR1 SGHVS, CDR2 FNYEAQ. CDR3 length: 14 amino acids. J gave up 2 bases and V 5 bases, and 4 bases lay outside the gene matches. Written as DNA, the CDR3 is TGTGCCAGCAGCAGACAGGGAGTCACAGATACGCAGTATTTT. Protein: CASSRQGVTDTQYF.

By share of the sample, this clone is medium-sized. This chain joins TRBV11-2 and TRBJ1-2, with D uncertain. V lost 0 bases and J lost 8, with 10 bases in between. The CDR3 is 13 amino acids. CDR1 is SGHAT and CDR2 is FQNNGV in the germline V gene. CDR3 DNA: TGTGCCAGCAGCTTAGAACGAGCGGGCGGCTACACCTTC. Its translation is CASSLERAGGYTF.

V is TRBV6-1 and J is TRBJ2-7; 7 bases agree with TRBD1. J lost 0 bases, V lost 5 bases, and 4 bases had no gene match. The length of the CDR3 is 14 residues. From germline, CDR1 is MNHNS and CDR2 SASEGT. CDR3 sequence (DNA): TGTGCCAGCAGTAAAGGGACAGACTCCTACGAGCAGTACTTC. Residues: CASSKGTDSYEQYF.

J is TRBJ1-1 and V is TRBV19; 7 nucleotides match TRBD1. V was pared by 5 bases and J by 4 bases, with 13 bases of the junction left unmatched. CDR1 and CDR2 from the germline V gene are LNHDA and SQIVND (reference sequence). The CDR3 consists of 16 residues. CDR3 sequence (DNA): TGTGCCAGTAGTCCAGGGGGGCAGGGCCTAGGCACTGAAGCTTTCTTT. Its protein is CASSPGGQGLGTEAFF.

This clone was detected a few times. The V gene is TRBV5-1, the J gene TRBJ1-1; TRBD1 matches 12 bases. V gave up 4 bases and J gave up 5 bases; unmatched junction bases: 3. The CDR3 runs 14 residues. Germline loops: CDR1 SGHRS, CDR2 YFSETQ. The CDR3, as DNA: TGCGCCAGCAGCAGGGGACAGGGGGCTACTGAAGCTTTCTTT. Translating gives CASSRGQGATEAFF.

The chain is built from TRBV6-6 and TRBJ1-1; D is possibly TRBD1 (5 bases). The germline CDR1 and CDR2 sequences are MNHNY and SVGAGI (reference sequence). The CDR3 is made up of 14 amino acids. The V end lost 2 bases, the J end lost 1 base, and 8 bases lay between the germline ends. The CDR3 region is CASSYEGWNTEAFF. In DNA form, the CDR3 reads TGTGCCAGCAGTTACGAGGGGTGGAACACTGAAGCTTTCTTT.

The gene calls are TRBV27 and TRBJ1-2, with D unclear. In germline, CDR1 is MNHEY, CDR2 SMNVEV (reference sequence). The CDR3 is 13 amino acids. The V gene lost 6 bases and the J gene lost 3 bases, with 11 bases spanning the gap. CDR3 protein: CASSLDGDYGYTF. In DNA, the CDR3 is TGTGCCAGCAGCCTGGACGGCGACTATGGCTACACCTTC.

The CDR3 sequence: CAWSGLDSIYEQYF. CDR3 sequence (DNA): TGTGCCTGGTCGGGGCTGGACAGTATCTACGAGCAGTACTTC. The V gene is TRBV30, the J gene TRBJ2-7, with a tentative D call TRBD1 (6 bases). V lost 5 bases and J lost 3, with 17 bases in between. This CDR3 is built from 14 residues. Germline-derived CDR1 and CDR2 are GTSNPN and SVGIG (reference sequence).

The chain joins TRBV5-1 to TRBJ1-1, with TRBD1 as a possible D gene (6 bases). Looked up from germline, CDR1 is SGHRS and CDR2 is YFSETQ. The CDR3 is 14 residues long. Trimming removed 4 bases from V and 2 bases from J, with 12 bases in between. CDR3 in DNA: TGCGCCAGCAGCGCACAGGGTTTTAACACTGAAGCTTTCTTT. It codes for CASSAQGFNTEAFF.

This clone occurred once. The rearrangement links TRBV10-3 to TRBJ2-7, with TRBD1 matching over 7 bases. With 4 bases clipped from V and 5 bases from J, the junction kept 11 bases outside the gene matches. Germline V lookup: CDR1 ENHRY, CDR2 SYGVKD. The length of the CDR3 is 15 residues. The CDR3 here is CAISVVQGNKDEQYF. Here the CDR3 DNA reads TGTGCCATCAGTGTCGTACAGGGGAATAAGGACGAGCAGTACTTC.

This clone occurred a few times. V usage is TRBV10-3 and J usage is TRBJ2-1; D is perhaps TRBD1 or TRBD2 (6 bases each). Trimming removed 3 bases at V and 6 bases at J, with 15 bases between. CDR3 length equals 15 residues. Germline CDR1 ENHRY, CDR2 SYGVKD. CDR3 coding DNA: TGTGCCATCAGTGATGAGGGAAGGGGGGCCAATGAGCAGTTCTTC. This sequence encodes CAISDEGRGANEQFF.

This chain connects TRBV2 to TRBJ2-2; no clear D. The germline V gene encodes CDR1 SNHLY and CDR2 FYNNEI. The ends were cut back, 1 base at V and 1 base at J, with 7 bases in the middle. The CDR3 runs to 15 residues. CDR3 region: CASSEDPRNTGELFF. The CDR3 nucleotides are TGTGCCAGCAGTGAAGATCCCAGGAACACCGGGGAGCTGTTTTTT.

The chain employs TRBV6-5 and TRBJ1-4; D possibly corresponds to TRBD1 (5 bases). The ends were cut back, 0 bases at V and 8 bases at J, with 13 bases in the middle. The CDR3 is made up of 15 amino acids. Per germline, CDR1 MNHEY and CDR2 SVGAGI. The CDR3 sequence is CASSYSDGTHEKLFF. CDR3 DNA: TGTGCCAGCAGTTACTCGGACGGGACCCACGAAAAACTGTTTTTT.